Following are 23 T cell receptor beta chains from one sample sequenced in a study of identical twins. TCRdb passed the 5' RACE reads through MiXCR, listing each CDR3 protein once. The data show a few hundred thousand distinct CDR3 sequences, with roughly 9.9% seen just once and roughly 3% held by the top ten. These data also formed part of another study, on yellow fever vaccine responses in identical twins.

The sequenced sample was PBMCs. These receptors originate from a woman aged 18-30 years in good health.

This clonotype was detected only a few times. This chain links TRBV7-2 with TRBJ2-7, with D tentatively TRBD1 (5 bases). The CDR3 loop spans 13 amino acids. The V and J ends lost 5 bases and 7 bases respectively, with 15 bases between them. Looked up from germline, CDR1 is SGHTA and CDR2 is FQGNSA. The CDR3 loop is CASSPVTGPEQYF. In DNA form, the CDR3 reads TGTGCCAGCAGCCCAGTAACAGGTCCTGAGCAGTACTTC.

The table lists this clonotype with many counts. CDR3 coding DNA: TGTGCCAGCAGCCAAGAAAAGACCCAGTACTTC. It codes for CASSQEKTQYF. This chain links TRBV3-1 with TRBJ2-5; no clear D. Trimming pared 0 bases from V and 6 bases from J, leaving 2 bases between. The CDR3 sequence is 11 residues long. CDR1 is LGHDT and CDR2 is YNNKEL in the germline V gene (reference sequence).

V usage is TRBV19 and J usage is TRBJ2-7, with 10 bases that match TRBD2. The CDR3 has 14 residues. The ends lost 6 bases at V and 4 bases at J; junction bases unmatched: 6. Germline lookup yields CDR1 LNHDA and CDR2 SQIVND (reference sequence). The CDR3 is CASSRGLADYEQYF. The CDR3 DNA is TGTGCCAGTAGCCGCGGACTAGCGGATTACGAGCAGTACTTC.

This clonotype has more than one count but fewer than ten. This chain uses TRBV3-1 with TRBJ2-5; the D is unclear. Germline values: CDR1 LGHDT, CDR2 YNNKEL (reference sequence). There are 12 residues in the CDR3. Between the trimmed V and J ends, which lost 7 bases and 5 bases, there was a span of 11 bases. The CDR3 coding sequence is TGTGCCAGCACGGCCGCCGGGGAGACCCAGTACTTC. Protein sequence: CASTAAGETQYF.

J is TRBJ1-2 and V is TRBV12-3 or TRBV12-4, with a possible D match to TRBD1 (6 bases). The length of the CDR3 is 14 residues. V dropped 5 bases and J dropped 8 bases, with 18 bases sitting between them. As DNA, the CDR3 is TGTGCCAGCAGTAGGGCGGGGGCTCAGTTAGGCTACACCTTC. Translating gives CASSRAGAQLGYTF.

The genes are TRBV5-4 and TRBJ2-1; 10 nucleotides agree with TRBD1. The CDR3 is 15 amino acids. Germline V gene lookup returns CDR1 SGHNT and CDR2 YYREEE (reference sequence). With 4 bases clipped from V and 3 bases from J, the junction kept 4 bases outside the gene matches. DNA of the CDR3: TGTGCCAGCAGCCAGACAGGGGGCGGCTACAATGAGCAGTTCTTC. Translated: CASSQTGGGYNEQFF.

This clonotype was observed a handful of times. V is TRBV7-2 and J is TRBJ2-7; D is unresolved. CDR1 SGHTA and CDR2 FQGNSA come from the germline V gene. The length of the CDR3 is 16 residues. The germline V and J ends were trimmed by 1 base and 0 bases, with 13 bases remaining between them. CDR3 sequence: CASSLESTGGSYEQYF. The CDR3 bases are TGTGCCAGCAGCTTAGAATCCACTGGCGGCTCCTACGAGCAGTACTTC.

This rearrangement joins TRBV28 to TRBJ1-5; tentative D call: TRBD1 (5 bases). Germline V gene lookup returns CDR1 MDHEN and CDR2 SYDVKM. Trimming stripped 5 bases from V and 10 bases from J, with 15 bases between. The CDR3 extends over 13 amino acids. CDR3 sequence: CASSTTTAPPQHF. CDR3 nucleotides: TGTGCCAGCAGTACTACGACAGCGCCACCCCAGCATTTT.

The CDR3 reads CASSIGVTASGNQPQHF. The CDR3 nucleotides are TGTGCCAGTAGTATAGGGGTCACGGCCTCAGGCAATCAGCCCCAGCATTTT. The J gene is TRBJ1-5, the V gene TRBV19; D gene uncertain. The germline gives CDR1 LNHDA, CDR2 SQIVND (reference sequence). V was clipped by 1 base and J by 2 bases, with 15 bases between them. The length of the CDR3 is 17 residues.

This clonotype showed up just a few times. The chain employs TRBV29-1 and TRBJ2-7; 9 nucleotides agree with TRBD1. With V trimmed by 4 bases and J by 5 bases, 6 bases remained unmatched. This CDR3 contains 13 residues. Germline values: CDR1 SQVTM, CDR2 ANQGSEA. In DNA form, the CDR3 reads TGCAGCGTTGCCGCGCGACAGGGGGACGAGCAGTACTTC. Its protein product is CSVAARQGDEQYF.

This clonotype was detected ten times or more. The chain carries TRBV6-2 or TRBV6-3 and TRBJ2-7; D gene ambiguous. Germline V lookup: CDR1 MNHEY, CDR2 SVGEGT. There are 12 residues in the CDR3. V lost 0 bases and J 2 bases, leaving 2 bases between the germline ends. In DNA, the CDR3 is TGTGCCAGCAGTTACTCGACCTACGAGCAGTACTTC. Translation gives CASSYSTYEQYF.

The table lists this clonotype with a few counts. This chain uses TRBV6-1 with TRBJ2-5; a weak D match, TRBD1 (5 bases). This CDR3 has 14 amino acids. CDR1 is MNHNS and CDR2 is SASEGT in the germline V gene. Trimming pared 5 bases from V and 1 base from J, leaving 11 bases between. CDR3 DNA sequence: TGTGCCAGCAGTCCCGACAGCGCCCAAGAGACCCAGTACTTC. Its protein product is CASSPDSAQETQYF.

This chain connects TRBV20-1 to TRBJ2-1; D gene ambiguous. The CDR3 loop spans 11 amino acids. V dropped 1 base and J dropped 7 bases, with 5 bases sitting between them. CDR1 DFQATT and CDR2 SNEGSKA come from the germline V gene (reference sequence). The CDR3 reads CSARVLNEQFF. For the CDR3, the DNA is TGCAGTGCTAGAGTTTTAAATGAGCAGTTCTTC.

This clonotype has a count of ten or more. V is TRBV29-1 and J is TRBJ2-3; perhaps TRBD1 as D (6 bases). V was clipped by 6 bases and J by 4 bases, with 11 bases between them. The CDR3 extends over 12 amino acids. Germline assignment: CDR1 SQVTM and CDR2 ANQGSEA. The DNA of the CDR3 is TGCAGCGTCCTACAGGGCCCAGATACGCAGTATTTT. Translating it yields CSVLQGPDTQYF.

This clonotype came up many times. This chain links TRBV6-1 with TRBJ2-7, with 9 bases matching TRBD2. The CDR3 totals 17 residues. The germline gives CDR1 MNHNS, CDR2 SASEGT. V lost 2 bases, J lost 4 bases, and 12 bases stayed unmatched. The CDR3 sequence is CASSENPTSGGLYEQYF. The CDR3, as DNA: TGTGCCAGCAGTGAAAATCCGACTAGCGGAGGACTATACGAGCAGTACTTC.

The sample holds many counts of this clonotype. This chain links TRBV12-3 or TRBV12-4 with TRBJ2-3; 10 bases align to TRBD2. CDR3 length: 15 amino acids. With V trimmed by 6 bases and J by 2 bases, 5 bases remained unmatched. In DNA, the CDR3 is TGTGCCAGCAGCACACTAGCGGGGTCCACAGATACGCAGTATTTT. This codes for CASSTLAGSTDTQYF.

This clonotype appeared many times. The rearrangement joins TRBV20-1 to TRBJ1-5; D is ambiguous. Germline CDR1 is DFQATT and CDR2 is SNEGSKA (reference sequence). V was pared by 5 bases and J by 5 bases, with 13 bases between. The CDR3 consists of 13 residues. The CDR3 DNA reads TGCAGTGCTTACGTTTCCGGGGATCAGCCCCAGCATTTT. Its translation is CSAYVSGDQPQHF.

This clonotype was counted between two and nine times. CDR3 in amino acids: CASSTFSGTGSYEQYF. In DNA, the CDR3 is TGTGCCAGCAGCACATTCTCCGGGACAGGGAGCTACGAGCAGTACTTC. This rearrangement joins TRBV7-2 to TRBJ2-7, with 9 bases matching TRBD1. This CDR3 is built from 16 residues. J lost 3 bases, V lost 5 bases, and 11 bases had no gene match. Looked up from germline, CDR1 is SGHTA and CDR2 is FQGNSA. The complete variable domain, with remaining parts taken from reference TRBV7-2 and TRBJ2-7, reads GAGVSQSPSNKVTEKGKDVELRCDPISGHTALYWYRQSLGQGLEFLIYFQGNSAPDKSGLPSDRFSAERTGGSVSTLTIQRTQQEDSAVYLCASSTFSGTGSYEQYFGPGTRLTVT.

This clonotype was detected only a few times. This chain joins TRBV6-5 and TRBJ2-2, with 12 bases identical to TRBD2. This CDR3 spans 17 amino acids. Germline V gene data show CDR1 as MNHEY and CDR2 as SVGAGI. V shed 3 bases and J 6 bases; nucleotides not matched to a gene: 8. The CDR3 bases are TGTGCCAGCAGTTATCTAGCGGGAGGGCCAGGGGCCGGGGAGCTGTTTTTT. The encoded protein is CASSYLAGGPGAGELFF.

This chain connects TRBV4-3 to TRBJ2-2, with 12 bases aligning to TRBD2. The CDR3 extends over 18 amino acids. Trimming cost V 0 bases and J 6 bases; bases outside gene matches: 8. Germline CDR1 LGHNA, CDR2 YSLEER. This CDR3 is CASSQDQTSGRMAGELFF. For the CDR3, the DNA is TGCGCCAGCAGCCAAGATCAGACTAGCGGGAGAATGGCCGGGGAGCTGTTTTTT.

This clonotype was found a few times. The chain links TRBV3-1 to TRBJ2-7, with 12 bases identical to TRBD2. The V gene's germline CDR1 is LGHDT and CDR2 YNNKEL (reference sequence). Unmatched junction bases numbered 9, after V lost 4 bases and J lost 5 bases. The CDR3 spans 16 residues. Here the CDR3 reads CASSLLAGGPRHEQYF. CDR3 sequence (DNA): TGTGCCAGCAGCCTCCTAGCGGGGGGGCCGAGGCACGAGCAGTACTTC.

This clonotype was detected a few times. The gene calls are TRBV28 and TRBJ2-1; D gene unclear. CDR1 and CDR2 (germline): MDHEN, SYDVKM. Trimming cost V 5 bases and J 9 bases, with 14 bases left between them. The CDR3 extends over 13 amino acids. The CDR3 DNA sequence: TGTGCCAGCAGTCCAAGACTCCCCCCTGAGCAGTTCTTC. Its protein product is CASSPRLPPEQFF.

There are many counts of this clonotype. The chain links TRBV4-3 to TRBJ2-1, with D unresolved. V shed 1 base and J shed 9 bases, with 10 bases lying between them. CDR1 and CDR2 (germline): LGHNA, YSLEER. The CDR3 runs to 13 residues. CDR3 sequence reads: CASSQGGWSEQFF. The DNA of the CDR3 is TGCGCCAGCAGCCAAGGAGGCTGGAGTGAGCAGTTCTTC.